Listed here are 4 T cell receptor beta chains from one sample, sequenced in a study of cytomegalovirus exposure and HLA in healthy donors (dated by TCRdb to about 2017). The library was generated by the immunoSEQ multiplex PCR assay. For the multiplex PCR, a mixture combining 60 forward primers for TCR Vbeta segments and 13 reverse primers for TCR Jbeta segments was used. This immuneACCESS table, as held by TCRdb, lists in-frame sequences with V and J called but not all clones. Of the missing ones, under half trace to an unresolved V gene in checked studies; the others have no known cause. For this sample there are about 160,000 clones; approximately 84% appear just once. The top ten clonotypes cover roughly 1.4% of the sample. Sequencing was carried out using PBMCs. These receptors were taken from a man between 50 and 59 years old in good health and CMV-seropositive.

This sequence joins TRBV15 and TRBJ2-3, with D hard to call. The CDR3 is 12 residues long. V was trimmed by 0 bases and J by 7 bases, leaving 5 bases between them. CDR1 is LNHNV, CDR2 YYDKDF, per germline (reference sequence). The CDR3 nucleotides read TGTGCCACCAGCAGAGATAGCAATACGCAGTATTTT. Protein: CATSRDSNTQYF.

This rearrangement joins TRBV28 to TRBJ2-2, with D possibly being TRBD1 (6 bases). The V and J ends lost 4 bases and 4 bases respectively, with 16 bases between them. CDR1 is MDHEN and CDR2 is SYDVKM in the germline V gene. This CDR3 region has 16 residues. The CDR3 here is CASSSFRDTTTGELFF. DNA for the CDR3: TGTGCCAGCAGTTCATTCCGGGACACAACCACCGGGGAGCTGTTTTTT.

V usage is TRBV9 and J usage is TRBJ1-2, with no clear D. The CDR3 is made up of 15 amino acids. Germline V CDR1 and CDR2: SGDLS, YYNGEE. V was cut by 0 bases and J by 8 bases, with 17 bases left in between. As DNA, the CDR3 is TGTGCCAGCAGCGTAGACATCACGGAGGGCGGCGGCTACACCTTC. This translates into CASSVDITEGGGYTF.

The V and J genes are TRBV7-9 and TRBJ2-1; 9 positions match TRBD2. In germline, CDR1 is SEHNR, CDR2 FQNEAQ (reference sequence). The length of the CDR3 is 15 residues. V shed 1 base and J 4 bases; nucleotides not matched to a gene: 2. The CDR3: CASSLGGGDYNEQFF. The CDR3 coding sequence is TGTGCCAGCAGCTTAGGCGGGGGGGATTACAATGAGCAGTTCTTC.